Listed here are 5 T cell receptor beta chains from one sample, sequenced in a study of CD8+ T cells in alopecia areata. The treatment here: oral pan-JAK inhibitor, 5-10 mg twice daily. As the sequencing template, cDNA was produced by extracting RNA and reverse transcribing it. Here immunoSEQ multiplex PCR was the method, and the copy in TCRdb shows in-frame clones only, minus some. Seen here are about 76,000 clones, around 66% observed once, and the top ten hold around 20%. This sample comprised CD8+ T cells sorted from blood, obtained at week 24, from a patient treated with tofacitinib. The receptors derive from a human donor with alopecia areata.

The gene calls are TRBV27 and TRBJ1-5; D possibly corresponds to TRBD1 (5 bases). The ends were cut back, 4 bases at V and 5 bases at J, with 15 bases in the middle. Germline values: CDR1 MNHEY, CDR2 SMNVEV (reference sequence). This CDR3 region has 15 residues. In DNA form, the CDR3 reads TGTGCCAGCAGTTCGACGGGGCAAGGGTATCAGCCCCAGCATTTT. Its protein product is CASSSTGQGYQPQHF.

The chain uses TRBV2 and TRBJ2-7, with 8 bases fitting TRBD1. After removal of 0 bases from V and 6 bases from J, the junction contained 7 bases not matched to a gene. Germline CDR1 SNHLY, CDR2 FYNNEI. This CDR3 has 15 amino acids. The CDR3 region has the DNA TGTGCCAGCAGTGAAGCGCTAGGACAGGGTCGCGAGCAGTACTTC. The encoded protein is CASSEALGQGREQYF. The complete variable domain, with remaining parts taken from reference TRBV2 and TRBJ2-7, reads EPEVTQTPSHQVTQMGQEVILRCVPISNHLYFYWYRQILGQKVEFLVSFYNNEISEKSEIFDDQFSVERPDGSNFTLKIRSTKLEDSAMYFCASSEALGQGREQYFGPGTRLTVT.

The gene calls are TRBV5-6 and TRBJ2-5; TRBD1 agrees at 12 bases. V shed 0 bases and J 4 bases; nucleotides not matched to a gene: 4. Germline values: CDR1 SGHDT, CDR2 YYEEEE. The CDR3 spans 16 residues. As DNA, the CDR3 is TGTGCCAGCAGCTTGGTGGGACAGGGGGCAACAGAGACCCAGTACTTC. It encodes CASSLVGQGATETQYF.

The genes are TRBV7-9 and TRBJ2-7; no definite D call. CDR3 length: 11 amino acids. V was clipped by 1 base and J by 3 bases, with 1 base between them. Germline lookup yields CDR1 SEHNR and CDR2 FQNEAQ (reference sequence). The CDR3 loop is CASSLDYEQYF. The CDR3 coding sequence is TGTGCCAGCAGCTTAGACTACGAGCAGTACTTC. Supplemented by reference TRBV7-9 and TRBJ2-7, the full variable domain reads DTGVSQNPRHKITKRGQNVTFRCDPISEHNRLYWYRQTLGQGPEFLTYFQNEAQLEKSRLLSDRFSAERPKGSFSTLEIQRTEQGDSAMYLCASSLDYEQYFGPGTRLTVT.

This clone was observed a handful of times. The rearrangement uses TRBV5-1 and TRBJ1-1, with TRBD1 identical over 10 bases. The CDR3 consists of 16 residues. The germline V gene encodes CDR1 SGHRS and CDR2 YFSETQ. Trimming took 4 bases from V and 3 from J; bases not matched to a gene: 9. The DNA of the CDR3 is TGCGCCAGCAGCCTGACAGGGGGCTACGTGTACACTGAAGCTTTCTTT. Translated: CASSLTGGYVYTEAFF. The full variable domain, its missing parts supplied by reference TRBV5-1 and TRBJ1-1, is KAGVTQTPRYLIKTRGQQVTLSCSPISGHRSVSWYQQTPGQGLQFLFEYFSETQRNKGNFPGRFSGRQFSNSRSEMNVSTLELGDSALYLCASSLTGGYVYTEAFFGQGTRLTVV.